Presented here are 14 T cell receptor beta chains from one specimen sequenced in a study of CD8 T cells in ankylosing spondylitis. Findings of the study overall: Seemingly distinctive of ankylosing spondylitis blood was a TCR beta motif formed by eight highly homologous variants.

TCRdb processed the 5' RACE reads anew with MiXCR; each CDR3 protein has one entry. The table lists fewer than 750,000 distinct CDR3 sequences, 15% to 20% of them singletons. These TCRs' antigens remain unknown. Sequencing input: blood, either unsorted or a sorted T cell fraction (not recorded which). The receptors come from a male donor with ankylosing spondylitis.

This chain links TRBV6-2 or TRBV6-3 with TRBJ2-7, with TRBD1 matching 10 bases. Looked up from germline, CDR1 is MNHEY and CDR2 is SVGEGT. CDR3 length: 15 residues. Trimming removed 5 bases from V and 2 bases from J; junction bases left unmatched: 6. The CDR3 DNA follows: TGTGCCAGCAGTCGCGACAGGGGGCGGACCTACGAGCAGTACTTC. It is translated as CASSRDRGRTYEQYF.

V and J are TRBV14 and TRBJ1-2, with unresolved D. Germline V gives CDR1 SGHDN, CDR2 FVKESK. V was clipped by 1 base and J by 2 bases, with 11 bases between them. The CDR3 length is 15 residues. The CDR3 DNA is TGTGCCAGCAGCCAAGGTAAAGGGAGGAACTATGGCTACACCTTC. The encoded protein is CASSQGKGRNYGYTF.

The chain links TRBV9 to TRBJ2-7; D perhaps matches TRBD1 (5 bases). Germline loops: CDR1 SGDLS, CDR2 YYNGEE. The V gene lost 4 bases and the J gene lost 2 bases, with 10 bases spanning the gap. The CDR3 length is 13 residues. The CDR3 region has the DNA TGTGCCAGCAGCAGACAGAACCCCTACGAGCAGTACTTC. Translation: CASSRQNPYEQYF.

This chain joins TRBV24-1 and TRBJ1-2, with unresolved D. V lost 3 bases and J lost 0, with 7 bases in between. The CDR3 is made up of 14 amino acids. Germline CDR1 reads KGHDR; CDR2 reads SFDVKD. The CDR3 DNA follows: TGTGCCACCAGTGATCAAACGTCTAACTATGGCTACACCTTC. The encoded protein is CATSDQTSNYGYTF.

The gene calls are TRBV5-1 and TRBJ2-1; no clear D. Germline V gene data show CDR1 as SGHRS and CDR2 as YFSETQ. V was clipped by 1 base and J by 7 bases, with 12 bases between them. The CDR3 totals 14 residues. CDR3 sequence reads: CASSLFLPENEQFF. The CDR3, as DNA: TGCGCCAGCAGCTTGTTCCTACCTGAGAATGAGCAGTTCTTC. The variable domain in full, completed from reference TRBV5-1 and TRBJ2-1, reads KAGVTQTPRYLIKTRGQQVTLSCSPISGHRSVSWYQQTPGQGLQFLFEYFSETQRNKGNFPGRFSGRQFSNSRSEMNVSTLELGDSALYLCASSLFLPENEQFFGPGTRLTVL.

This clonotype was seen more than once but under ten times. This sequence joins TRBV4-3 and TRBJ1-2, with 7 bases fitting TRBD1. The CDR3 is 15 residues long. Germline lookup yields CDR1 LGHNA and CDR2 YSLEER. The junction had 8 bases not matched to a gene; V was cut back by 3 bases and J by 4 bases. The CDR3 region is CASSQSLRGGYGYTF. The CDR3, as DNA: TGCGCCAGCAGCCAGTCCCTCAGGGGGGGCTATGGCTACACCTTC.

This clonotype was recorded a few times. One junction end disagrees with the germline gene, perhaps due to a read error. This chain connects TRBV12-3 or TRBV12-4 to TRBJ2-3; 8 bases line up with TRBD1. This CDR3 region has 15 residues. CDR3 region: CASSPQGAGADTQYF. As DNA, the CDR3 is TGTGCCAGCAGCCCTCAGGGGGCTGGCGCAGACACGCAGTATTTT.

This clonotype was seen more than once but under ten times. V usage is TRBV20-1 and J usage is TRBJ1-2; D is unclear. CDR1 is DFQATT and CDR2 is SNEGSKA in the germline V gene (reference sequence). CDR3 size: 14 residues. V gave up 6 bases and J gave up 0 bases, with 14 bases separating them. The CDR3 DNA follows: TGCAGTGCCACGACCCCAGAGACTAACTATGGCTACACCTTC. It encodes CSATTPETNYGYTF.

The V and J genes are TRBV6-1 and TRBJ2-7, with D perhaps TRBD2 (6 bases). This CDR3 contains 15 residues. V was cut by 5 bases and J by 3 bases, with 17 bases left in between. Looked up from germline, CDR1 is MNHNS and CDR2 is SASEGT. CDR3 DNA sequence: TGTGCCAGCAGTATATACTCGGGAGATAGCTACGAGCAGTACTTC. Translated: CASSIYSGDSYEQYF.

The genes are TRBV6-1 and TRBJ1-5; possibly TRBD1 for D (6 bases). Germline CDR1 MNHNS, CDR2 SASEGT. V dropped 2 bases and J dropped 7 bases, with 9 bases sitting between them. The CDR3 contains 13 residues. The DNA of the CDR3 is TGTGCCAGCAGTGAAAGGGGGTACCAGCCCCAGCATTTT. Encoded protein: CASSERGYQPQHF.

The gene calls are TRBV11-2 and TRBJ2-1; D is perhaps TRBD2 (6 bases). Trimming pared 3 bases from V and 8 bases from J, leaving 14 bases between. Germline lookup yields CDR1 SGHAT and CDR2 FQNNGV. The CDR3 spans 14 residues. CDR3 DNA: TGTGCCAGCAGCTTTCGTCTAGCGAGAGATGAGCAGTTCTTC. Its translation: CASSFRLARDEQFF.

The chain uses TRBV5-6 and TRBJ2-5; 9 bases fit TRBD2. J gave up 4 bases and V 2 bases, and 9 bases lay outside the gene matches. This CDR3 comprises 16 residues. Germline loops: CDR1 SGHDT, CDR2 YYEEEE. The chain's CDR3 is CASSLFPGLARETQYF. DNA of the CDR3: TGTGCCAGCAGCTTATTCCCGGGACTAGCACGAGAGACCCAGTACTTC.

V usage is TRBV19 and J usage is TRBJ2-7; 9 nucleotides line up with TRBD1. The CDR3 has 13 amino acids. Per the germline V gene, CDR1 is LNHDA and CDR2 is SQIVND (reference sequence). Losses at the gene ends were 5 bases for V and 3 bases for J; bases not matched to a gene: 2. CDR3 in amino acids: CASSETGGYEQYF. The CDR3 coding sequence is TGTGCCAGTAGTGAGACAGGGGGCTACGAGCAGTACTTC.

J is TRBJ2-3 and V is TRBV10-3; D is possibly TRBD1 or TRBD2 (5 bases each). This CDR3 is built from 16 residues. Trimming left V 6 bases short and J 2 bases short, with 18 bases between. The germline V gene has CDR1 ENHRY and CDR2 SYGVKD. CDR3 nucleotides: TGTGCCATCAGCGCCCGAGGGGCGGAATACACAGATACGCAGTATTTT. This codes for CAISARGAEYTDTQYF.